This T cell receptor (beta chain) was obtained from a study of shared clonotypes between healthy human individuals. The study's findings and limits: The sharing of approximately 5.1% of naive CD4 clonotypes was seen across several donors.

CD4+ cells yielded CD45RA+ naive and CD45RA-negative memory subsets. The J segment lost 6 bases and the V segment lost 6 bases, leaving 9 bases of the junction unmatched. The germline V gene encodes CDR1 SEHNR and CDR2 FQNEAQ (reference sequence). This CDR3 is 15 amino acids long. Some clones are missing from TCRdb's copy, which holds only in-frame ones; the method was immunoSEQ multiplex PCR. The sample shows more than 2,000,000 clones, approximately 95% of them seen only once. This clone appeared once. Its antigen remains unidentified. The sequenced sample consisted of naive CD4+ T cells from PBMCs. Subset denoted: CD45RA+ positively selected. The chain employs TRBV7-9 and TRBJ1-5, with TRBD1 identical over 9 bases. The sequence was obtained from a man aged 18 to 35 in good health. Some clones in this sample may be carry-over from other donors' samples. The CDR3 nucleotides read TGTGCCAGCAGTCCTGGGACAGGGTTTGTTCAGCCCCAGCATTTT. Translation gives CASSPGTGFVQPQHF.